This T cell receptor beta chain is from a study of CD8 T cells in ankylosing spondylitis. Study-wide results and caveats: Reactive arthritis synovial fluid and blood were previously reported to contain some motif variants. Disease-linked clones, CD8+, were relatively rare in peripheral blood. According to the report, clones linked to the disease were significantly enriched in matched synovial fluid samples taken from ankylosing spondylitis patients. Ankylosing spondylitis blood appeared to be characterized by a TCR beta motif of roughly eight highly homologous variants.

CDR1 DFQATT and CDR2 SNEGSKA come from the germline V gene (reference sequence). The CDR3 is 12 amino acids. This clonotype was picked up many times. Its antigen is currently unknown. Libraries of TCR beta came from quantitative 5'-RACE with molecular barcodes. TCRdb re-called the 5' RACE reads with MiXCR, one entry per CDR3 protein. The sample lists roughly 490,000 distinct CDR3 sequences, approximately 5% occurring once. This clonotype originated in a male donor with ankylosing spondylitis. The source material was blood, either unsorted or a sorted T cell fraction (not recorded which). This rearrangement joins TRBV20-1 to TRBJ1-1; the match to TRBD1 covers 8 bases. The CDR3 nucleotides read TGCAGAGTCTTACAGGGGGGCACTGAAGCTTTCTTT. Protein: CRVLQGGTEAFF.